The 28 T cell receptor beta chains in this list originate from one sample, sequenced in a study of T cell responses to AZD1222 COVID-19 vaccine (dated by TCRdb to about 2021). The library was generated by the immunoSEQ multiplex PCR assay. TCRdb provides this immuneACCESS table in a form limited to in-frame rearrangements. Some clones are lacking; in checked studies, under half of them reflect an unresolved V gene, and why the rest are absent is not known. Across this sample there are 65,000 to 95,000 clones, with around 85% seen only once. The ten largest clones capture 8.5% to 12% of the sample. Reading the label with the study, this specimen's time point is: about 28 days (+/-7) after the second vaccine dose. The material sequenced was peripheral blood, taken 28 days after the second AZD1222 dose. The receptors shown here come from an adult who received the AZD1222 COVID-19 vaccine.

The chain's CDR3 is CASRGLAGGMDTQYF. Written as DNA, the CDR3 is TGTGCCAGCAGGGGACTAGCGGGGGGGATGGATACGCAGTATTTT. The V gene is TRBV2, the J gene TRBJ2-3, with 16 nucleotides matching TRBD2. This CDR3 contains 15 residues. Per germline, CDR1 SNHLY and CDR2 FYNNEI. The V gene end was trimmed by 6 bases and the J gene end by 6 bases; junction bases not matched to a gene: 3.

Of note for this clone: The junction departs from germline at one end; a sequencing error may be responsible. This chain uses TRBV6-1 with TRBJ1-1, with D unclear. The length of the CDR3 is 15 residues. Germline CDR1 is MNHNS and CDR2 is SASEGT. The CDR3 region has the DNA TGTGCCAGCAGCGAAGTGGAGGGTACGAACACTGAAGCTTTCTTT. Protein product: CASSEVEGTNTEAFF.

Only a few counts were recorded for this clone. The chain has TRBV1 and TRBJ1-4. TRBV1 is given as a pseudogene. The CDR3 covers 18 residues. The CDR3 coding sequence is TGCACCAGCAGCCCTCCTAACCGCCAAGGGACAACTAATGAAAAACTGTTTTTT. It is translated as CTSSPPNRQGTTNEKLFF.

CDR3 sequence: CASSLSGLRGTYNEQFF. CDR3 nucleotide sequence: TGTGCCAGCAGTTTATCTGGTCTGCGGGGCACCTACAATGAGCAGTTCTTC. V is TRBV28 and J is TRBJ2-1; tentative D call: TRBD2 (6 bases). CDR3 length: 17 amino acids. Trimming stripped 1 base from V and 2 bases from J, with 15 bases between. Germline lookup yields CDR1 MDHEN and CDR2 SYDVKM. Together with reference TRBV28 and TRBJ2-1, the CDR3 gives the full variable domain: DVKVTQSSRYLVKRTGEKVFLECVQDMDHENMFWYRQDPGLGLRLIYFSYDVKMKEKGDIPEGYSVSREKKERFSLILESASTNQTSMYLCASSLSGLRGTYNEQFFGPGTRLTVL.

This rearrangement joins TRBV5-4 to TRBJ2-7; the D is unclear. From germline, CDR1 is SGHNT and CDR2 YYREEE (reference sequence). V dropped 1 base and J dropped 0 bases, with 11 bases sitting between them. The CDR3 totals 15 residues. The CDR3 spells CASSLFGPSSYEQYF. The DNA for the CDR3 is TGTGCCAGCAGCTTGTTCGGGCCTAGCTCCTACGAGCAGTACTTC. Full variable domain (remainder filled in from reference TRBV5-4 and TRBJ2-7): ETGVTQSPTHLIKTRGQQVTLRCSSQSGHNTVSWYQQALGQGPQFIFQYYREEENGRGNFPPRFSGLQFPNYSSELNVNALELDDSALYLCASSLFGPSSYEQYFGPGTRLTVT.

The chain combines TRBV28 with TRBJ1-2, with 7 bases identical to TRBD1. The CDR3 has 16 amino acids. V was pared by 1 base and J by 3 bases, with 8 bases of the junction left unmatched. CDR1 is MDHEN, CDR2 SYDVKM, per germline. CDR3 protein: CASSLYPGRGDYGYTF. CDR3 DNA: TGTGCCAGCAGTTTATACCCGGGCAGGGGGGACTATGGCTACACCTTC.

The J gene is TRBJ2-7, the V gene TRBV28, with 10 bases lining up with TRBD1. The CDR3 spans 15 residues. V lost 5 bases, J lost 2 bases, and 6 bases stayed unmatched. Per germline, CDR1 MDHEN and CDR2 SYDVKM. This CDR3 reads CASSQPGQGTYEQYF. CDR3 nucleotides: TGTGCCAGCAGTCAACCGGGACAGGGGACCTACGAGCAGTACTTC.

The genes are TRBV28 and TRBJ1-5; 7 nucleotides line up with TRBD1. Germline assignment: CDR1 MDHEN and CDR2 SYDVKM. There are 14 residues in the CDR3. The V gene end was trimmed by 6 bases and the J gene end by 7 bases; junction bases not matched to a gene: 9. The CDR3 loop is CASSPGGGGQPQHF. The CDR3 bases are TGTGCCAGCAGCCCAGGGGGGGGAGGACAGCCCCAGCATTTT. Drawing the rest from reference TRBV28 and TRBJ1-5, the complete variable domain is DVKVTQSSRYLVKRTGEKVFLECVQDMDHENMFWYRQDPGLGLRLIYFSYDVKMKEKGDIPEGYSVSREKKERFSLILESASTNQTSMYLCASSPGGGGQPQHFGDGTRLSIL.

V usage is TRBV7-8 and J usage is TRBJ2-7; unclear D gene. The CDR3 contains 13 residues. With 3 bases removed from V and 0 bases from J, the gap between germline ends came to 6 bases. CDR1 is SGHVS and CDR2 is FQNEAQ in the germline V gene. The CDR3 is CASSLSHSYEQYF. CDR3 nucleotides: TGTGCCAGCAGCTTGTCCCACTCCTACGAGCAGTACTTC.

V is TRBV7-2 and J is TRBJ1-4; no firm D call. V gave up 1 base and J gave up 8 bases, with 14 bases separating them. Germline lookup yields CDR1 SGHTA and CDR2 FQGNSA. The CDR3 loop spans 15 amino acids. The CDR3 loop is CASSLGGGLGEKLFF. In nucleotides, the CDR3 is TGTGCCAGCAGCTTAGGAGGAGGTTTAGGAGAAAAACTGTTTTTT.

The chain joins TRBV28 to TRBJ2-1; D is undetermined. V lost 4 bases and J lost 9, with 19 bases in between. The germline CDR1 and CDR2 sequences are MDHEN and SYDVKM. This CDR3 region has 15 residues. This chain's CDR3 is CASSSTPIGTSEQFF. The CDR3 coding sequence is TGTGCCAGCAGTTCGACACCTATAGGTACAAGTGAGCAGTTCTTC. The variable domain in full, completed from reference TRBV28 and TRBJ2-1, reads DVKVTQSSRYLVKRTGEKVFLECVQDMDHENMFWYRQDPGLGLRLIYFSYDVKMKEKGDIPEGYSVSREKKERFSLILESASTNQTSMYLCASSSTPIGTSEQFFGPGTRLTVL.

The chain uses TRBV9 and TRBJ1-2; TRBD1 matches 11 bases. J was trimmed by 5 bases and V by 2 bases; bases with no gene match: 5. The CDR3 is made up of 15 amino acids. The germline gives CDR1 SGDLS, CDR2 YYNGEE. Written as DNA, the CDR3 is TGTGCCAGCAGCGTCTTGGACAGGGGGCTATATGGCTACACCTTC. Protein: CASSVLDRGLYGYTF.

The chain links TRBV7-3 to TRBJ2-2; D call uncertain. The ends were cut back, 5 bases at V and 5 bases at J, with 12 bases in the middle. This CDR3 has 14 amino acids. Germline values: CDR1 SGHTA, CDR2 FQGTGA. The CDR3 sequence: CASSAQPGTGELFF. CDR3 coding DNA: TGTGCCAGCAGCGCACAACCCGGGACCGGGGAGCTGTTTTTT.

The rearrangement uses TRBV5-5 and TRBJ1-1; D unresolved. The CDR3 length is 13 residues. Germline CDR1 reads SGHKS; CDR2 reads YYEKEE (reference sequence). The germline V and J ends were trimmed by 0 bases and 0 bases, with 3 bases remaining between them. CDR3: CASSLGVNTEAFF. The CDR3 DNA reads as TGTGCCAGCAGCTTGGGAGTGAACACTGAAGCTTTCTTT.

The gene calls are TRBV10-3 and TRBJ2-3; D is possibly TRBD1 (5 bases). The CDR3 runs 15 residues. Germline assignment: CDR1 ENHRY and CDR2 SYGVKD. V lost 11 bases and J 2 bases, leaving 20 bases between the germline ends. The chain's CDR3 is CAVPGLGPYTDTQYF. In DNA, the CDR3 is TGTGCCGTCCCAGGGTTAGGCCCCTACACAGATACGCAGTATTTT.

The chain joins TRBV4-1 to TRBJ1-5; D gene unclear. V shed 0 bases and J shed 8 bases, with 11 bases lying between them. This CDR3 spans 14 amino acids. The germline gives CDR1 MGHRA, CDR2 YSYEKL. The CDR3 nucleotides are TGCGCCAGCAGCCAAGAAATACATTACGAGCCCCAGCATTTT. Translation gives CASSQEIHYEPQHF.

The count of this clone is one. The chain is built from TRBV5-1 and TRBJ2-1, with TRBD1 identical over 10 bases. V dropped 4 bases and J dropped 0; count of bases not matched to a gene: 10. The CDR3 has 18 amino acids. Germline V gives CDR1 SGHRS, CDR2 YFSETQ. Here the CDR3 reads CASSRKPGQGSSYNEQFF. CDR3 sequence (DNA): TGCGCCAGCAGCAGAAAGCCGGGACAGGGGAGCTCCTACAATGAGCAGTTCTTC. The whole variable domain, remainder taken from reference TRBV5-1 and TRBJ2-1, is KAGVTQTPRYLIKTRGQQVTLSCSPISGHRSVSWYQQTPGQGLQFLFEYFSETQRNKGNFPGRFSGRQFSNSRSEMNVSTLELGDSALYLCASSRKPGQGSSYNEQFFGPGTRLTVL.

In its sample, this clone was seen a few times. The chain couples TRBV11-2 to TRBJ1-2, with D possibly TRBD1 on 5 matching bases. The V end lost 5 bases, the J end lost 1 base, and 11 bases lay between the germline ends. Germline assignment: CDR1 SGHAT and CDR2 FQNNGV. The CDR3 sequence is 14 residues long. The CDR3 sequence: CASSPDGGNYGYTF. CDR3 in DNA: TGTGCCAGCAGCCCGGACGGGGGTAACTATGGCTACACCTTC.

The rearrangement uses TRBV19 and TRBJ2-5, with D tentatively TRBD1 (5 bases). Looked up from germline, CDR1 is LNHDA and CDR2 is SQIVND (reference sequence). V was trimmed by 4 bases and J by 8 bases, leaving 11 bases between them. The CDR3 runs to 12 residues. CDR3 sequence (DNA): TGTGCCAGTAGTACCCTCGACAGTACCCAGTACTTC. This translates into CASSTLDSTQYF.

The DNA for the CDR3 is TGTGCCTGGAGTGGGAGCGCCCTAGGAAATGAAAAACTGTTTTTT. Its protein is CAWSGSALGNEKLFF. This rearrangement joins TRBV30 to TRBJ1-4; no reliable D call. V shed 1 base and J shed 5 bases, with 14 bases lying between them. There are 15 residues in the CDR3. CDR1 GTSNPN and CDR2 SVGIG come from the germline V gene (reference sequence).

The J gene is TRBJ2-5, the V gene TRBV12-3 or TRBV12-4; D ambiguous. V was pared by 6 bases and J by 4 bases, with 12 bases between. The CDR3 has 13 residues. CDR3 DNA sequence: TGTGCCAGCAGCCCGAAGGTCCCAGAGACCCAGTACTTC. Translation: CASSPKVPETQYF.

This sequence joins TRBV7-9 and TRBJ1-1, with a possible D match to TRBD1 (6 bases). V gave up 1 base and J gave up 1 base, with 10 bases separating them. Germline V lookup: CDR1 SEHNR, CDR2 FQNEAQ (reference sequence). The CDR3 covers 15 residues. CDR3 in amino acids: CASSLVQGTNTEAFF. The CDR3 region has the DNA TGTGCCAGCAGCTTAGTACAGGGAACGAACACTGAAGCTTTCTTT.

The chain couples TRBV14 to TRBJ1-2, with D possibly matching TRBD1 (6 bases). CDR1 and CDR2 (germline): SGHDN, FVKESK. V was clipped by 6 bases and J by 6 bases, with 14 bases between them. CDR3 length: 13 residues. Written as DNA, the CDR3 is TGTGCCAGCAGGGCTACCGGGACACATGGCTACACCTTC. Translation: CASRATGTHGYTF. Based on the CDR3 plus reference TRBV14 and TRBJ1-2, the full variable domain is EAGVTQFPSHSVIEKGQTVTLRCDPISGHDNLYWYRRVMGKEIKFLLHFVKESKQDESGMPNNRFLAERTGGTYSTLKVQPAELEDSGVYFCASRATGTHGYTFGSGTRLTVV.

The chain joins TRBV7-9 to TRBJ1-6; 12 nucleotides line up with TRBD1. The ends lost 4 bases at V and 7 bases at J; junction bases unmatched: 5. CDR1 and CDR2 (germline): SEHNR, FQNEAQ (reference sequence). The CDR3 consists of 16 residues. The CDR3 is CASSYTGQGANSPLHF. The CDR3 DNA reads as TGTGCCAGCAGCTATACGGGACAGGGGGCGAATTCACCCCTCCACTTT.

This chain joins TRBV5-6 and TRBJ1-1, with D tentatively TRBD1 (6 bases). CDR1 is SGHDT, CDR2 YYEEEE, per germline. The ends were cut back, 2 bases at V and 5 bases at J, with 16 bases in the middle. The CDR3 has 15 amino acids. The CDR3 sequence: CASSFWGRGDTEAFF. CDR3 DNA sequence: TGTGCCAGCAGCTTCTGGGGAAGGGGGGATACTGAAGCTTTCTTT.

The genes are TRBV19 and TRBJ1-5; D is perhaps TRBD1 (5 bases). CDR1 is LNHDA, CDR2 SQIVND, per germline (reference sequence). The length of the CDR3 is 15 residues. The ends were cut back, 5 bases at V and 0 bases at J, with 11 bases in the middle. CDR3 loop: CASSSQGGSNQPQHF. The DNA for the CDR3 is TGTGCCAGTAGTTCTCAGGGTGGTAGCAATCAGCCCCAGCATTTT.

This chain joins TRBV18 and TRBJ1-5; 9 positions agree with TRBD1. With V trimmed by 8 bases and J by 4 bases, 9 bases remained unmatched. The CDR3 sequence is 15 residues long. CDR1 is KGHSH and CDR2 is LQKENI in the germline V gene. As DNA, the CDR3 is TGTGCCAGCAAGCTAGGGACAGGGATTAATCAGCCCCAGCATTTT. This gives the protein CASKLGTGINQPQHF.

The rearrangement joins TRBV6-1 to TRBJ2-1, with D hard to call. The CDR3 runs to 13 residues. CDR1 and CDR2 (germline): MNHNS, SASEGT. V was cut by 2 bases and J by 10 bases, with 12 bases left in between. The DNA of the CDR3 is TGTGCCAGCAGTGAATCGGTCTCCTGGGAGCAGTTCTTC. As protein: CASSESVSWEQFF.